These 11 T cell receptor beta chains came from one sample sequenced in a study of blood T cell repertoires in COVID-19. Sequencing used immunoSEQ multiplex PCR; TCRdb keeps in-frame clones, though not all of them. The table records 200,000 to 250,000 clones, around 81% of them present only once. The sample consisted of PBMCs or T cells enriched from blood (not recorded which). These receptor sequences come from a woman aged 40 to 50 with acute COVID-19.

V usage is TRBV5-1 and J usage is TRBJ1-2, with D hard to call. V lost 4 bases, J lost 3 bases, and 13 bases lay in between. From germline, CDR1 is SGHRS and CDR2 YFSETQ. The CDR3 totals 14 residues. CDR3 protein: CASSPQQSDYGYTF. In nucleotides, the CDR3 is TGCGCCAGCAGCCCTCAACAGTCAGACTATGGCTACACCTTC.

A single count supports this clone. The CDR3 reads CASSLGQGVEKLFF. DNA of the CDR3: TGCGCCAGCAGCTTGGGACAGGGAGTTGAAAAACTGTTTTTT. This chain uses TRBV5-1 with TRBJ1-4; 7 positions match TRBD1. Germline V gives CDR1 SGHRS, CDR2 YFSETQ. The CDR3 runs to 14 residues. J was trimmed by 7 bases and V by 0 bases; bases with no gene match: 3.

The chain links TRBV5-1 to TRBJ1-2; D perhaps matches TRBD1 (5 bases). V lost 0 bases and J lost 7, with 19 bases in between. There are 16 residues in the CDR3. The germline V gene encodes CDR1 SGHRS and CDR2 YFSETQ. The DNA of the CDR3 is TGCGCCAGCAGCTTGGATCTCCAGGGAACGGGTGGTGGCTACACCTTC. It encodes CASSLDLQGTGGGYTF. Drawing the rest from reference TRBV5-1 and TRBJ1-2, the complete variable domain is KAGVTQTPRYLIKTRGQQVTLSCSPISGHRSVSWYQQTPGQGLQFLFEYFSETQRNKGNFPGRFSGRQFSNSRSEMNVSTLELGDSALYLCASSLDLQGTGGGYTFGSGTRLTVV.

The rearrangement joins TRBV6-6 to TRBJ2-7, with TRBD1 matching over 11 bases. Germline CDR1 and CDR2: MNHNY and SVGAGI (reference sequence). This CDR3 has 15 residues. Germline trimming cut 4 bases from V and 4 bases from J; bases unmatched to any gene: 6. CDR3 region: CASSSRDRGEYEQYF. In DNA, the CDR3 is TGTGCCAGCAGTTCCCGGGACAGGGGGGAATACGAGCAGTACTTC.

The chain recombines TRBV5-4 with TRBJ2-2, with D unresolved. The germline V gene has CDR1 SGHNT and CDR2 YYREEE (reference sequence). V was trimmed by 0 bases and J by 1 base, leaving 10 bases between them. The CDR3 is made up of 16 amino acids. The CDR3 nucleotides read TGTGCCAGCAGCTTGGGAGGCAGAGTGAACACCGGGGAGCTGTTTTTT. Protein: CASSLGGRVNTGELFF.

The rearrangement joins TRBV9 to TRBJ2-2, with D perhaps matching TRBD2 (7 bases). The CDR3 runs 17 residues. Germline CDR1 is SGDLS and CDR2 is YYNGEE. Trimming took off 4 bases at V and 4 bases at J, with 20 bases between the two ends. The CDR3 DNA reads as TGTGCCAGCAGCCCCCTGGGGGGGGGCGCCGGCACCGGGGAGCTGTTTTTT. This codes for CASSPLGGGAGTGELFF.

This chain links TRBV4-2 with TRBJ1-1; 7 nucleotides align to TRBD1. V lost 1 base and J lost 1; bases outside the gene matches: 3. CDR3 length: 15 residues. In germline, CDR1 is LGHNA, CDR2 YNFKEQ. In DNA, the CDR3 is TGTGCCAGCAGCCAAGGGGACAGAGCGAACACTGAAGCTTTCTTT. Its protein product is CASSQGDRANTEAFF.

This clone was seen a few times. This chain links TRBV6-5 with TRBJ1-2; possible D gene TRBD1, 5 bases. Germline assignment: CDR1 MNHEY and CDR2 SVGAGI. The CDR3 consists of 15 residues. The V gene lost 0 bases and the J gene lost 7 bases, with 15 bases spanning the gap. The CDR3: CASSYSSGGNRGYTF. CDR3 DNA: TGTGCCAGCAGTTACTCGAGTGGGGGGAACCGTGGCTACACCTTC.

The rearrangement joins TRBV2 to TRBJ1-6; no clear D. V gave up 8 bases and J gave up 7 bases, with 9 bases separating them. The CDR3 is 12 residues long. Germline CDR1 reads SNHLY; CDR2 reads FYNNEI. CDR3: CASGLINSPLHF. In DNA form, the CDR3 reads TGTGCCAGCGGACTCATCAATTCACCCCTCCACTTT.

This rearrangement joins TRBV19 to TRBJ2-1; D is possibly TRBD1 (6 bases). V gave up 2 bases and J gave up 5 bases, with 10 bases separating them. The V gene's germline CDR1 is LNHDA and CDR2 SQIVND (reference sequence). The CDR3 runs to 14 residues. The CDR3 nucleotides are TGTGCCAGTAGTATATTCGACAGGCACAATGAGCAGTTCTTC. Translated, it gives CASSIFDRHNEQFF. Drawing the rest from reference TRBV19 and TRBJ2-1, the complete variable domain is DGGITQSPKYLFRKEGQNVTLSCEQNLNHDAMYWYRQDPGQGLRLIYYSQIVNDFQKGDIAEGYSVSREKKESFPLTVTSAQKNPTAFYLCASSIFDRHNEQFFGPGTRLTVL.

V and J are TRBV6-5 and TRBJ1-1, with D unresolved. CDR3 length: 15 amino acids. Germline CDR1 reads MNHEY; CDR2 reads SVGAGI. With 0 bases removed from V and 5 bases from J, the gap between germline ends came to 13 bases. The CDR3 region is CASSYSLTAGTEAFF. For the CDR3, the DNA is TGTGCCAGCAGTTACTCGCTAACCGCGGGGACTGAAGCTTTCTTT.